One and the same sample provided the 11 T cell receptor beta chains below, sequenced in a study of T cells in Graves' hyperthyroidism and ophthalmopathy. The CDR3 regions of TCR beta were amplified from RNA transcripts. The HTBI primer set drove a first-round RT-PCR of the TCR CDR3. One entry per CDR3 protein results from TCRdb running MiXCR on the multiplex PCR reads. Counted here are about 500,000 distinct CDR3 sequences, roughly 17% occurring once; the ten biggest clones make up roughly 18%. The sample consisted of blood. These receptors all come from a woman under 30 with Graves' ophthalmopathy.

This clonotype showed up many times. For the CDR3, the DNA is TGTGCCAGCAGCTTATCAGGGTACGAAGGCGAGCAGTACTTC. This sequence encodes CASSLSGYEGEQYF. The J gene is TRBJ2-7, the V gene TRBV13; a possible D gene is TRBD1 (5 bases). V gave up 2 bases and J gave up 6 bases, with 14 bases separating them. Germline CDR1 is PRHDT and CDR2 is FYEKMQ (reference sequence). This CDR3 has 14 residues.

In its sample, this clonotype was seen many times. The chain employs TRBV28 and TRBJ2-1; D uncertain. CDR3 length: 13 amino acids. Germline CDR1 MDHEN, CDR2 SYDVKM. With 7 bases removed from V and 5 bases from J, the gap between germline ends came to 12 bases. DNA for the CDR3: TGTGCCAGCACGGCACACCCCAACAATGAGCAGTTCTTC. The encoded protein is CASTAHPNNEQFF.

Many counts were recorded for this clonotype. This chain uses TRBV30 with TRBJ1-1, with D possibly TRBD1 on 5 matching bases. The V end lost 0 bases, the J end lost 6 bases, and 17 bases lay between the germline ends. CDR1 GTSNPN and CDR2 SVGIG come from the germline V gene (reference sequence). This CDR3 is 15 amino acids long. CDR3 DNA: TGTGCCTGGAGTGTACTTGGGGGGGGAATTGCTGAAGCTTTCTTT. Protein sequence: CAWSVLGGGIAEAFF.

The chain joins TRBV20-1 to TRBJ2-7; 10 bases line up with TRBD2. The CDR3 runs to 13 residues. CDR1 is DFQATT, CDR2 SNEGSKA, per germline (reference sequence). Germline trimming cut 6 bases from V and 2 bases from J; bases unmatched to any gene: 4. The CDR3 region has the DNA TGCAGTGCCTTAGCGGGAGGCGCCTACGAGCAGTACTTC. Its translation: CSALAGGAYEQYF.

This clonotype was detected many times. The V call is TRBV2, the J call TRBJ2-7; 15 nucleotides align to TRBD2. Germline CDR1 reads SNHLY; CDR2 reads FYNNEI. Unmatched junction bases numbered 7, after V lost 4 bases and J lost 3 bases. The CDR3 is made up of 17 amino acids. CDR3 region: CASSAGLAGGSFYEQYF. In DNA, the CDR3 is TGTGCCAGCAGTGCGGGACTAGCGGGGGGATCCTTCTACGAGCAGTACTTC.

The sample holds many counts of this clonotype. The V call is TRBV6-1, the J call TRBJ2-5, with D possibly being TRBD2 (6 bases). V lost 4 bases, J lost 1 base, and 7 bases lay in between. The CDR3 contains 13 residues. Germline CDR1 and CDR2: MNHNS and SASEGT. As DNA, the CDR3 is TGTGCCAGCAGTGCGGGACTCCAAGAGACCCAGTACTTC. Protein sequence: CASSAGLQETQYF.

Concerning this clonotype itself: A much larger clone lies one base from this, so it may be a read error. The CDR3 nucleotides read TGTGCCGGTAGTATCGGACTAGCGGGAGGAAATGAGCAGTTCTTC. Encoded protein: CAGSIGLAGGNEQFF. The chain recombines TRBV19 with TRBJ2-1, with 14 bases matching TRBD2. This CDR3 spans 15 amino acids. Germline values: CDR1 LNHDA, CDR2 SQIVND (reference sequence).

This clonotype was found many times. The V gene is TRBV20-1, the J gene TRBJ2-1; 7 nucleotides line up with TRBD1. The CDR3 length is 16 residues. The J segment lost 3 bases and the V segment lost 0 bases, leaving 8 bases of the junction unmatched. Germline assignment: CDR1 DFQATT and CDR2 SNEGSKA (reference sequence). The DNA of the CDR3 is TGCAGTGCTAGAGATAAAAGGGGACAGAGCTACAATGAGCAGTTCTTC. This codes for CSARDKRGQSYNEQFF.

This clonotype has ten or more counts. The genes are TRBV2 and TRBJ2-1; D not resolved. V was shortened by 4 bases and J by 3 bases, with 4 bases between the two germline ends. Per the germline V gene, CDR1 is SNHLY and CDR2 is FYNNEI. CDR3 length: 12 residues. The CDR3: CASSVLYNEQFF. In DNA, the CDR3 is TGTGCCAGCAGTGTTCTCTACAATGAGCAGTTCTTC.

This clonotype was seen at least ten times. DNA of the CDR3: TGTGCCAGCAGTCCCCAGCCGGGACGAAAAAGGAACACTGAAGCTTTCTTT. Translation gives CASSPQPGRKRNTEAFF. The V call is TRBV28, the J call TRBJ1-1; TRBD1 is a possible D gene (5 bases). Germline CDR1 reads MDHEN; CDR2 reads SYDVKM. This CDR3 spans 17 amino acids. V lost 5 bases, J lost 1 base, and 20 bases lay in between.

This clonotype was recorded a few times. CDR3 sequence: CSVGLGDGNTIYF. CDR3 sequence (DNA): TGCAGCGTCGGTCTAGGGGACGGAAACACCATATATTTT. The chain combines TRBV29-1 with TRBJ1-3; D perhaps matches TRBD1 (5 bases). The CDR3 is 13 amino acids. Between the trimmed V and J ends, which lost 6 bases and 4 bases, there was a span of 13 bases. Germline-derived CDR1 and CDR2 are SQVTM and ANQGSEA.